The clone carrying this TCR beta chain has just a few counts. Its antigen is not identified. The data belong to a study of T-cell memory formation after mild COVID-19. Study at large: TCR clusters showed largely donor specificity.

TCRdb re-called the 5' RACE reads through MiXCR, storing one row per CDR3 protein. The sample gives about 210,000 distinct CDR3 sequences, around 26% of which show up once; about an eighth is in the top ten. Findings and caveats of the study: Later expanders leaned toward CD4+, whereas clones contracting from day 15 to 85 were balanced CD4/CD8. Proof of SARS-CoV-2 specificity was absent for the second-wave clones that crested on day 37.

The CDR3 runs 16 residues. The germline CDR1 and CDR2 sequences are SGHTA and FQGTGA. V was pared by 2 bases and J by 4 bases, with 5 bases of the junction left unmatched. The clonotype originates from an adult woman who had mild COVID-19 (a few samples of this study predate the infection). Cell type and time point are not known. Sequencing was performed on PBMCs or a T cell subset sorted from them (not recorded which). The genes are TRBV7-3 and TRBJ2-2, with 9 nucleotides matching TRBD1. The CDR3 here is CASSLSDRGSTGELFF. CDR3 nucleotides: TGTGCCAGCAGCTTATCTGACAGGGGGTCCACCGGGGAGCTGTTTTTT.